This section outlines one T cell receptor beta chain sequence together with its context. Its antigen is as yet unknown. V lost 6 bases, J lost 7 bases, and 6 bases stayed unmatched. The CDR3 is 12 amino acids. Per the germline V gene, CDR1 is SQVTM and CDR2 is ANQGSEA. The sample is drawn from a study of neoadjuvant nivolumab and ipilimumab in lung cancer. Here immunoSEQ multiplex PCR was the method, and the copy in TCRdb shows in-frame clones only, minus some. The sample shows tens of thousands of clones, nearly 90% of them seen only once. Study results and caveats: From pretherapy to surgery, tumor richness and clonality rose with dual therapy. Only a small number of samples underwent TCR sequencing. Compared with tumor-adjacent uninvolved lung, resected tumors showed greater richness and clonality. Blood richness before therapy tracked richness in tumors resected after neoadjuvant therapy.

The source is an adult with non-small cell lung cancer. The rearrangement uses TRBV29-1 and TRBJ2-7; TRBD1 agrees at 10 bases. Sequencing used peripheral blood, obtained before neoadjuvant nivolumab, alone or with ipilimumab. CDR3 bases: TGCAGCGTCGACAGGGGGCATGGGGAGCAGTACTTC. Protein: CSVDRGHGEQYF.